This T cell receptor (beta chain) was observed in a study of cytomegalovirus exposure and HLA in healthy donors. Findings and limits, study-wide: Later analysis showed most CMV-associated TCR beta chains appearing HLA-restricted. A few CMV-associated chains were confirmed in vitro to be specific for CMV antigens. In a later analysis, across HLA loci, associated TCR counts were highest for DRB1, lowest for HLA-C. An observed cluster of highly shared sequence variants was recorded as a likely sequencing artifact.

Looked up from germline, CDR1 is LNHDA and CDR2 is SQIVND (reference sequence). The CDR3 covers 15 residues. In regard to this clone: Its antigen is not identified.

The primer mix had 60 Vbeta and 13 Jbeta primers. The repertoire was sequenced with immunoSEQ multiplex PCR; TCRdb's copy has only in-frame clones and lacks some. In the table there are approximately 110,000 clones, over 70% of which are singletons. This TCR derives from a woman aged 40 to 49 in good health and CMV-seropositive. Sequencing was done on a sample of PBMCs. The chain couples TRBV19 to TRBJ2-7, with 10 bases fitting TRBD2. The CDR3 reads CFGVPLAGVGNEQYF. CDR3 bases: TGTTTTGGCGTCCCCCTAGCGGGAGTAGGCAACGAGCAGTACTTC.